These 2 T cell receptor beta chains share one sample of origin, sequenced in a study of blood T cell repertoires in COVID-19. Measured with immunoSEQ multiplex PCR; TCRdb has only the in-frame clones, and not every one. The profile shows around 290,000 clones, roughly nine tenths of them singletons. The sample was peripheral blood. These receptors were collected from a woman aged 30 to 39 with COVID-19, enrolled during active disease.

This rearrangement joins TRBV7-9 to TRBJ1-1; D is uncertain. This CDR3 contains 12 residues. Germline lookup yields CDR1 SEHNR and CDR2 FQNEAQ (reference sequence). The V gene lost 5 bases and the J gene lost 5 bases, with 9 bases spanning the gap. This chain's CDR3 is CASSPPVTEAFF. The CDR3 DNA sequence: TGTGCCAGCAGCCCTCCGGTAACTGAAGCTTTCTTT.

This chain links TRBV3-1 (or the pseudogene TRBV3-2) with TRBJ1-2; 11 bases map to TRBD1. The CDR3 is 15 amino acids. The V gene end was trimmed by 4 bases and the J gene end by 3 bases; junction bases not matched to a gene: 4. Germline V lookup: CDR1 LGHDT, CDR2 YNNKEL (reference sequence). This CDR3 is CASSPGQGAYYGYTF. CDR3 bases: TGTGCCAGCAGCCCAGGACAGGGGGCGTACTATGGCTACACCTTC.